This T cell receptor (beta chain) derives from a study of lymphopenia after photon versus proton radiotherapy. General study results and limits: Post-nadir diversity loss with photons came from oligoclonal expansion, particularly CD8+ Temra cells.

The protocol was immunoSEQ multiplex PCR, while the TCRdb copy is restricted to in-frame clones and leaves out a portion. Of 70,000 or so clones listed, around 92% are singletons. In regard to this clone: The antigen is not known.

Germline-derived CDR1 and CDR2 are SGHTS and YDEGEE. This CDR3 is 15 amino acids long. The receptor comes from a woman aged 40 to 49 with cholangiocarcinoma. The sequenced sample was peripheral blood, obtained from a patient treated with photon-based radiotherapy. The chain combines TRBV5-8 with TRBJ2-5; 7 bases line up with TRBD1. Gene TRBJ2-7 matches the end of the DNA better, so the J call may be wrong. The CDR3 bases are TGTGCCAGCAGTCACAGTTTGACAGGGACCTACGAGCAGTACTTC. The encoded protein is CASSHSLTGTYEQYF.